What follows are 2 T cell receptor beta chains derived from one specimen sequenced in a study of CXCR3-negative and CXCR3-positive naive CD8 T cells. Study findings and constraints: Naive cells that were CXCR3-positive had more hydrophobic TRB CDR3s (compared with CXCR3-negative naive cells).

The authors prepared UMI-labeled TRB cDNA libraries by 5' RACE. TCRdb re-called the 5' RACE reads and gives one entry per CDR3 protein, without DNA. The listing contains about 57,000 distinct CDR3 sequences. The antigens of these receptors remain unknown. The specimen was naive CXCR3+ CD8+ T cells from blood. Noted subset: CD45RO-CCR7+CD27+CD95- naive CD8+ T cells expressing CXCR3 (TNR3+). The origin of the receptors is a human donor in good health. Some clones in this sample may be carry-over from other donors' samples.

CDR3 amino acids: CSVVGGTSAYNEQFF. V gene TRBV29-1 combines with J gene TRBJ2-1; TCRdb's assignment of TRBD2 cannot be checked, as there is no DNA. Germline V gene data show CDR1 as SQVTM and CDR2 as ANQGSEA. The length of the CDR3 is 15 residues.

This sequence joins TRBV6-5 and TRBJ2-1; TCRdb's D call of TRBD2 is untestable without DNA. Looked up from germline, CDR1 is MNHEY and CDR2 is SVGAGI. This CDR3 contains 17 residues. CDR3 region: CASSYDLTSGGANEQFF.